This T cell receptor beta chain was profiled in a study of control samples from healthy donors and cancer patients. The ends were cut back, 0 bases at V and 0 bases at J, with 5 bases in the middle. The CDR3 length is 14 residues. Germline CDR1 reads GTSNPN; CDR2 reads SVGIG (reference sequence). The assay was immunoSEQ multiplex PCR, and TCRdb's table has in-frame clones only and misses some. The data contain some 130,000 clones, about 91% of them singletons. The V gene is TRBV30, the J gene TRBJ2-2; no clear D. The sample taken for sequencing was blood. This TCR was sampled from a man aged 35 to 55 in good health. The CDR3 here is CAWSVRPNTGELFF. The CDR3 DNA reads TGTGCCTGGAGTGTACGTCCGAACACCGGGGAGCTGTTTTTT.